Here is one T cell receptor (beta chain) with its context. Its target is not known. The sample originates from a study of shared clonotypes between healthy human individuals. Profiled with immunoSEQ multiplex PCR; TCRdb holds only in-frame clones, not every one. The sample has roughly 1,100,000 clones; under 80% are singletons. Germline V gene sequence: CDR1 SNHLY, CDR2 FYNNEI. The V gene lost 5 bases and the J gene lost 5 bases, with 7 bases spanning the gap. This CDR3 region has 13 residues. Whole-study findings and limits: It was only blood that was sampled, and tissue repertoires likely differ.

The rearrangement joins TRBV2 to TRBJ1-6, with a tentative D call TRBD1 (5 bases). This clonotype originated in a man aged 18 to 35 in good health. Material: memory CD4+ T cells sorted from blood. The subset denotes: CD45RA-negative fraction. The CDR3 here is CASSLRDNSPLHF. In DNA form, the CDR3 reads TGTGCCAGCAGTCTCAGGGATAATTCACCCCTCCACTTT. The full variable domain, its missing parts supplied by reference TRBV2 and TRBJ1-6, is EPEVTQTPSHQVTQMGQEVILRCVPISNHLYFYWYRQILGQKVEFLVSFYNNEISEKSEIFDDQFSVERPDGSNFTLKIRSTKLEDSAMYFCASSLRDNSPLHFGNGTRLTVT.